The 13 T cell receptor beta chains reported below all come from one sample, sequenced in a study of blood T cell repertoires in COVID-19. Generated by immunoSEQ multiplex PCR, the TCRdb table keeps only in-frame clones and is missing some. The top ten clones hold approximately 1.2% of a sample with a few hundred thousand clones, about four fifths of them seen once. Source material: peripheral blood. All receptors derive from a woman aged 45-65 years with acute or convalescent COVID-19.

The chain recombines TRBV24-1 with TRBJ2-1, with TRBD1 as a possible D gene (6 bases). CDR1 and CDR2 (germline): KGHDR, SFDVKD. V lost 3 bases to trimming and J lost 9 bases, with 8 bases between them. The CDR3 has 12 amino acids. The CDR3 region is CATSDRTAEQFF. CDR3 bases: TGTGCCACCAGTGATCGGACAGCTGAGCAGTTCTTC.

J is TRBJ1-5 and V is TRBV28, with 12 bases that match TRBD1. The CDR3 loop spans 14 amino acids. Germline V gene sequence: CDR1 MDHEN, CDR2 SYDVKM. V shed 6 bases and J 9 bases; nucleotides not matched to a gene: 6. The CDR3 spells CASRTGTGGAPQHF. DNA for the CDR3: TGTGCCAGCAGGACCGGGACAGGGGGCGCGCCCCAGCATTTT.

This clone appeared once. The genes are TRBV7-2 and TRBJ2-3, with 10 bases aligning to TRBD2. The CDR3 length is 17 residues. V shed 0 bases, J shed 6 bases, and the junction held 9 bases outside the gene matches. Germline lookup yields CDR1 SGHTA and CDR2 FQGNSA. The CDR3 bases are TGTGCCAGCAGCTTAGCGCCTAGCGGGAGCTTCTCGGATACGCAGTATTTT. The encoded protein is CASSLAPSGSFSDTQYF.

The rearrangement links TRBV27 to TRBJ2-7; D is uncertain. Germline V lookup: CDR1 MNHEY, CDR2 SMNVEV (reference sequence). The V and J ends lost 8 bases and 6 bases respectively, with 14 bases between them. The CDR3 spans 12 residues. The CDR3 reads CASSGDTGEQYF. DNA for the CDR3: TGTGCCAGCTCTGGAGATACGGGCGAGCAGTACTTC.

The chain links TRBV11-2 to TRBJ2-5, with 7 nucleotides matching TRBD1. Trimming at V came to 1 base and at J to 4 bases, leaving 3 bases not matched to a gene. The V gene's germline CDR1 is SGHAT and CDR2 FQNNGV. The CDR3 covers 14 residues. Here the CDR3 reads CASSLGSGGETQYF. The CDR3 DNA reads as TGTGCCAGCAGCTTAGGGTCAGGGGGAGAGACCCAGTACTTC.

This clone was seen a handful of times. The rearrangement links TRBV5-4 to TRBJ1-2; D is perhaps TRBD1 (5 bases). Germline assignment: CDR1 SGHNT and CDR2 YYREEE (reference sequence). With 4 bases removed from V and 4 bases from J, the gap between germline ends came to 11 bases. The CDR3 loop spans 13 amino acids. CDR3 loop: CASSQEGIYGYTF. The CDR3 nucleotides read TGTGCCAGCAGCCAGGAGGGGATCTATGGCTACACCTTC.

This chain connects TRBV20-1 to TRBJ1-3, with 8 bases aligning to TRBD1. Unmatched junction bases numbered 2, after V lost 5 bases and J lost 8 bases. Germline-derived CDR1 and CDR2 are DFQATT and SNEGSKA (reference sequence). The CDR3 loop spans 11 amino acids. CDR3 DNA: TGCAGTGCTCGACAGGGGTACACCATATATTTT. It codes for CSARQGYTIYF.

This sequence joins TRBV6-2 or TRBV6-3 and TRBJ1-4, with 8 positions matching TRBD1. This CDR3 region has 15 residues. V shed 5 bases, J shed 5 bases, and the junction held 7 bases outside the gene matches. Germline V gene data show CDR1 as MNHEY and CDR2 as SVGEGT. CDR3: CASSDYGTGNEKLFF. CDR3 sequence (DNA): TGTGCCAGCAGTGACTACGGGACAGGAAATGAAAAACTGTTTTTT.

This chain uses TRBV27 with TRBJ1-2, with 7 bases aligning to TRBD1. J was trimmed by 4 bases and V by 5 bases; bases with no gene match: 4. Per the germline V gene, CDR1 is MNHEY and CDR2 is SMNVEV (reference sequence). The CDR3 has 13 amino acids. CDR3 sequence reads: CASSPRTGYGYTF. CDR3 nucleotides: TGTGCCAGCAGTCCCCGGACAGGCTATGGCTACACCTTC.

In this sample, this clone turned up a few times. The rearrangement joins TRBV30 to TRBJ1-1, with D unclear. The CDR3 has 12 residues. V was shortened by 3 bases and J by 7 bases, with 12 bases between the two germline ends. Germline values: CDR1 GTSNPN, CDR2 SVGIG (reference sequence). CDR3 sequence (DNA): TGTGCCTGGAGCCGAGGGCTCTTTGAAGCTTTCTTT. Its protein is CAWSRGLFEAFF.

The chain is built from TRBV19 and TRBJ2-3, with TRBD1 matching 7 bases. The CDR3 is 16 residues long. V was pared by 3 bases and J by 4 bases, with 10 bases of the junction left unmatched. Germline loops: CDR1 LNHDA, CDR2 SQIVND (reference sequence). The DNA for the CDR3 is TGTGCCAGTAGTATGGACCCGGGACAGCCTTCAGATACGCAGTATTTT. Amino acid sequence: CASSMDPGQPSDTQYF.

The V and J genes are TRBV5-1 and TRBJ2-3; 12 positions match TRBD2. The CDR3 totals 15 residues. In germline, CDR1 is SGHRS, CDR2 YFSETQ. The trim removed 5 bases at V and 7 bases at J, leaving 8 bases unmatched. The chain's CDR3 is CASRTSGRKEYTQYF. The CDR3 DNA follows: TGCGCCAGCAGGACTAGCGGGAGAAAGGAATATACGCAGTATTTT.

The J gene is TRBJ2-2, the V gene TRBV13; 11 bases line up with TRBD1. Germline lookup yields CDR1 PRHDT and CDR2 FYEKMQ (reference sequence). The ends lost 5 bases at V and 5 bases at J; junction bases unmatched: 4. This CDR3 comprises 15 residues. In nucleotides, the CDR3 is TGTGCCAGCAGCATCGGACAGGGGGCGACCGGGGAGCTGTTTTTT. Protein product: CASSIGQGATGELFF.